The clone carrying this T cell receptor (beta chain) was seen many times. The presence of a unique molecular identifier marked each TCR cDNA molecule. TCRdb recomputed calls from the 5' RACE reads with MiXCR, one row per CDR3 protein. Of just under 40,000 distinct CDR3 sequences listed, about 6% were seen once; the top ten hold 11%. The data originate from a study of spatial heterogeneity in lung cancer. Study summary: On average, each unique TCR and UMI combination appeared more than ten times in raw reads.

Noted time point: sample taken at primary tumor resection. Extraction of whole RNA from tumor, nontumor lung or frozen PBMC preceded unsorted sequencing. The donors were 55 to 85 patients with non-small cell lung cancer that was early-stage and untreated. Germline V gene data show CDR1 as MGHRA and CDR2 as YSYEKL. V was pared by 1 base and J by 2 bases, with 21 bases between. CDR3 length: 19 residues. This TCR came from a male donor with early-stage non-small cell lung cancer. The chain couples TRBV4-1 to TRBJ2-1; D tentatively fits TRBD1 or TRBD2 (5 bases each). This material consisted of PBMCs, taken at surgery. The CDR3: CASSQGAVKGRSTYNEQFF. DNA of the CDR3: TGCGCCAGCAGCCAAGGGGCTGTCAAGGGGAGAAGCACCTACAATGAGCAGTTCTTC.